The sequence of this T cell receptor beta chain was determined in a study of T cells after yellow fever vaccination. V shed 6 bases and J shed 2 bases, with 17 bases lying between them. The CDR3 extends over 14 amino acids. Germline assignment: CDR1 DFQATT and CDR2 SNEGSKA (reference sequence). The sample holds a few counts of this clonotype. Template switching by 5'RACE produced TCR cDNA, adding a universal primer site and UMIs. TCRdb reprocessed the 5' RACE reads via MiXCR and lists one record per CDR3 protein. The sample records roughly 240,000 distinct CDR3 sequences, less than 7.5% being singletons.

V usage is TRBV20-1 and J usage is TRBJ2-7, with D possibly matching TRBD2 (6 bases). Sequences were derived from CD4+ T cells sorted from PBMCs, sampled on the day of the yellow fever booster vaccination. The source is a man aged 25-45 years who received the YFV17D yellow fever vaccine. CDR3 amino acids: CSARPPGLAYEQYF. Here the CDR3 DNA reads TGCAGTGCCAGGCCACCGGGACTCGCCTACGAGCAGTACTTC.